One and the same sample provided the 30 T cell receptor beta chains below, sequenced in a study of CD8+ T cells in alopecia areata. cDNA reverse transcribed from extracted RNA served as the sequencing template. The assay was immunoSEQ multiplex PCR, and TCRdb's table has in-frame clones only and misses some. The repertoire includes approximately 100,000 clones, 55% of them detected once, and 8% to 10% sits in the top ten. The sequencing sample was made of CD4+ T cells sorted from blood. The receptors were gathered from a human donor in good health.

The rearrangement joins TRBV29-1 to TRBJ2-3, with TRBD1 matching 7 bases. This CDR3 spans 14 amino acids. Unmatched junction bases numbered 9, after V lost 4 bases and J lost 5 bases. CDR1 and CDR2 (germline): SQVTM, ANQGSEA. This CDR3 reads CSVATGENGDTQYF. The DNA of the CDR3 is TGCAGCGTTGCTACAGGGGAGAATGGAGATACGCAGTATTTT.

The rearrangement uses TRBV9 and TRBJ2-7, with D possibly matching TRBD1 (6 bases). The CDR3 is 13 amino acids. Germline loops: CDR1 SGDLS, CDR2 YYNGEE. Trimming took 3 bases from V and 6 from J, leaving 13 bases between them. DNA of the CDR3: TGTGCCAGCAGCGACAGGGTAGGTGGCGAGCAGTACTTC. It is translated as CASSDRVGGEQYF.

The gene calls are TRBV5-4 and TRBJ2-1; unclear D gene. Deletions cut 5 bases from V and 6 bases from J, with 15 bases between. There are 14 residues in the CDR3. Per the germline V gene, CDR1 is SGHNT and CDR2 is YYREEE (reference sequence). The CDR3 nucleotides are TGTGCCAGCAGTCTACACTCTCTGGCCAATGAGCAGTTCTTC. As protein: CASSLHSLANEQFF.

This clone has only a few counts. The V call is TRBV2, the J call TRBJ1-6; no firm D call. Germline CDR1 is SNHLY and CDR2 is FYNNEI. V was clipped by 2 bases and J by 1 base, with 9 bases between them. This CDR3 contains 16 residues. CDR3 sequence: CASSETAQSYNSPLHF. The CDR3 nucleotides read TGTGCCAGCAGTGAAACGGCACAGTCCTATAATTCACCCCTCCACTTT.

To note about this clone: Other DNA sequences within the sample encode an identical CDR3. The CDR3 sequence is CASSLRQGITEAFF. CDR3 bases: TGTGCCAGCAGTTTAAGGCAGGGGATCACTGAAGCTTTCTTT. The chain recombines TRBV27 with TRBJ1-1, with D perhaps matching TRBD1 (6 bases). The CDR3 runs to 14 residues. Germline V gene lookup returns CDR1 MNHEY and CDR2 SMNVEV (reference sequence). Trimming removed 2 bases from V and 4 bases from J, with 11 bases in between.

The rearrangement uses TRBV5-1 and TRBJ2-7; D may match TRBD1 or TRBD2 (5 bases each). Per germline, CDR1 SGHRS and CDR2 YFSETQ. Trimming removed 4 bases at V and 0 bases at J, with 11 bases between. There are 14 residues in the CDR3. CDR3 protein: CASSTGTDSYEQYF. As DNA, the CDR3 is TGCGCCAGCAGCACCGGGACCGACTCCTACGAGCAGTACTTC.

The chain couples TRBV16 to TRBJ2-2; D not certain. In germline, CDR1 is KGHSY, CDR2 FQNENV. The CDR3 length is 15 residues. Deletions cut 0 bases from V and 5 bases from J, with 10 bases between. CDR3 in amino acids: CASSQSRLSTGELFF. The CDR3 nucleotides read TGTGCCAGCAGCCAATCGCGACTTAGTACCGGGGAGCTGTTTTTT.

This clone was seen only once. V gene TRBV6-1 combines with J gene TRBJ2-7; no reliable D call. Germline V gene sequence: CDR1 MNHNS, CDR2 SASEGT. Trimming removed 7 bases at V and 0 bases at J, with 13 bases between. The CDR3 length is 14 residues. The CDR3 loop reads CASIRQENSYEQYF. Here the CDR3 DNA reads TGTGCCAGCATCAGGCAGGAAAACTCCTACGAGCAGTACTTC.

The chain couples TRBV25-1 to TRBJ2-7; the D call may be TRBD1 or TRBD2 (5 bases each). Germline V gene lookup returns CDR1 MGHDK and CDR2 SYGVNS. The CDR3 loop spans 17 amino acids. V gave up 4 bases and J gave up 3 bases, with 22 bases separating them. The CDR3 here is CASSGRAPRDGLYEQYF. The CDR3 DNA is TGTGCCAGCAGTGGACGGGCGCCGAGGGACGGACTCTACGAGCAGTACTTC.

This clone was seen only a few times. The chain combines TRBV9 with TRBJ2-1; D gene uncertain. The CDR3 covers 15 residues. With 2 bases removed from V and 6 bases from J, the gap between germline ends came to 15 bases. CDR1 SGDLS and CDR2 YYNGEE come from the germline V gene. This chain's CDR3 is CASSVTGTPTNEQFF. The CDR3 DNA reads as TGTGCCAGCAGCGTCACGGGTACCCCTACCAATGAGCAGTTCTTC.

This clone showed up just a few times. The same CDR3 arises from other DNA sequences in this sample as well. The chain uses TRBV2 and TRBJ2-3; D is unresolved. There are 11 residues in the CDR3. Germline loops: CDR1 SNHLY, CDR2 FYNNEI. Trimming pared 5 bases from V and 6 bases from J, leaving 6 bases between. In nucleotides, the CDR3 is TGTGCCAGCAGTCTAGGTGATACGCAGTATTTT. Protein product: CASSLGDTQYF.

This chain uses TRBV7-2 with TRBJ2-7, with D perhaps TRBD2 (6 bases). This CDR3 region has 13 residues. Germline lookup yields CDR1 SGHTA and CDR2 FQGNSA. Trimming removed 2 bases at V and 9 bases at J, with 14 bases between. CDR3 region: CASSLRRGAGQYF. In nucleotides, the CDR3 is TGTGCCAGCAGCTTACGGAGGGGAGCGGGGCAGTACTTC.

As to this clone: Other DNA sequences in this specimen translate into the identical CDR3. CDR3 in amino acids: CSARAGYEQYF. CDR3 DNA: TGCAGTGCTAGAGCAGGATACGAGCAGTACTTC. The chain employs TRBV20-1 and TRBJ2-7; D is uncertain. This CDR3 contains 11 residues. V shed 1 base and J shed 4 bases, with 5 bases lying between them. Germline CDR1 DFQATT, CDR2 SNEGSKA (reference sequence).

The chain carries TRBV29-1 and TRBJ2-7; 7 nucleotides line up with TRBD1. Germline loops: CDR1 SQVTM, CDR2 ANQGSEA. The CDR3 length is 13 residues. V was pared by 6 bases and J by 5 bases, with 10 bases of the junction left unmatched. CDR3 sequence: CSVRYRGGDEQYF. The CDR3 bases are TGCAGCGTCCGCTACAGGGGCGGTGACGAGCAGTACTTC.

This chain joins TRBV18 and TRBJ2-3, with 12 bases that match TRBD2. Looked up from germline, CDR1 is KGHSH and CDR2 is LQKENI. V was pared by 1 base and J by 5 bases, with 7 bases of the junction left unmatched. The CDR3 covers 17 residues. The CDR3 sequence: CASSPLASGLAGDTQYF. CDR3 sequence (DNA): TGTGCCAGCTCACCACTCGCATCGGGACTAGCGGGAGATACGCAGTATTTT.

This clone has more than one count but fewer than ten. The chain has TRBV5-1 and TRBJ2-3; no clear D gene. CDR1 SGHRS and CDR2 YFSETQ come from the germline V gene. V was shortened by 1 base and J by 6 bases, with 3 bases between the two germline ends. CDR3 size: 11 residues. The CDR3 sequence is CASSLRDTQYF. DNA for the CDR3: TGCGCCAGCAGCTTGAGGGATACGCAGTATTTT.

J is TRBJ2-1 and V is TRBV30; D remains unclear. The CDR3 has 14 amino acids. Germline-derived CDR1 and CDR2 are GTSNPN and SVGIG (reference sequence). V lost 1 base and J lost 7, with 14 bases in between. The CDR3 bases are TGTGCCTGGAGTGACGCCCGGTGGCGGAATGAGCAGTTCTTC. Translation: CAWSDARWRNEQFF. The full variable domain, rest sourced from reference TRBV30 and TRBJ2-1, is SQTIHQWPATLVQPVGSPLSLECTVEGTSNPNLYWYRQAAGRGLQLLFYSVGIGQISSEVPQNLSASRPQDRQFILSSKKLLLSDSGFYLCAWSDARWRNEQFFGPGTRLTVL.

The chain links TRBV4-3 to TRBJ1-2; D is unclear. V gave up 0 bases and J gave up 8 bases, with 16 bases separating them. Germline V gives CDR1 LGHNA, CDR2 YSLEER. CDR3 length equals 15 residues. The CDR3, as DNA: TGCGCCAGCAGCCAAGATGCCCGAGGAGGCGGAGGCTACACCTTC. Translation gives CASSQDARGGGGYTF.

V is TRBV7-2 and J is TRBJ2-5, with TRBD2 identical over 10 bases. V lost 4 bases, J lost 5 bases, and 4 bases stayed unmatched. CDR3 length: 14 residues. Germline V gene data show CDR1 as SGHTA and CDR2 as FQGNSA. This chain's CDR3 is CASSSAGGGETQYF. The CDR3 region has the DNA TGTGCCAGCAGCTCAGCGGGAGGGGGCGAGACCCAGTACTTC.

CDR3 in amino acids: CASLQPGQPQHF. CDR3 in DNA: TGTGCCAGCCTCCAGCCTGGCCAGCCCCAGCATTTT. J is TRBJ1-5 and V is TRBV2, with D unresolved. With 8 bases removed from V and 7 bases from J, the gap between germline ends came to 12 bases. This CDR3 spans 12 amino acids. Per the germline V gene, CDR1 is SNHLY and CDR2 is FYNNEI.

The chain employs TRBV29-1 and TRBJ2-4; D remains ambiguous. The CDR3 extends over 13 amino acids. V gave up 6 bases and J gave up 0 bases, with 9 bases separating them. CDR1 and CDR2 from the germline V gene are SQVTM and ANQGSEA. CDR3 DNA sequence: TGCAGCGTCCAACTAAGAGCCAAAAACATTCAGTACTTC. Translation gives CSVQLRAKNIQYF.

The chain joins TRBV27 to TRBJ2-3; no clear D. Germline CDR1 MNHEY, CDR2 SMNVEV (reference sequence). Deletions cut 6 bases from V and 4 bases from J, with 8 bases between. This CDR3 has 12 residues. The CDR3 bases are TGTGCCAGCAGAGGAAGGGCAGATACGCAGTATTTT. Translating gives CASRGRADTQYF.

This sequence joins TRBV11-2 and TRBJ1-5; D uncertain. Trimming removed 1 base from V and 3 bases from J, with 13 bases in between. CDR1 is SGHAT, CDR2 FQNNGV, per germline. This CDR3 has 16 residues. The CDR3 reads CASSLVGNSFNQPQHF. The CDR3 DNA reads TGTGCCAGCAGCTTAGTCGGGAACAGTTTCAATCAGCCCCAGCATTTT.

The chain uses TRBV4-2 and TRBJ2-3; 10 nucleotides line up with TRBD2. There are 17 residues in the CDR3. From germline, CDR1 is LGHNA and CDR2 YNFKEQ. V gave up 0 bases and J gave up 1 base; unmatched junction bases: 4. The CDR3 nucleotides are TGTGCCAGCAGCCAAGATGATCTAGCGGGGGGCACAGATACGCAGTATTTT. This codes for CASSQDDLAGGTDTQYF.

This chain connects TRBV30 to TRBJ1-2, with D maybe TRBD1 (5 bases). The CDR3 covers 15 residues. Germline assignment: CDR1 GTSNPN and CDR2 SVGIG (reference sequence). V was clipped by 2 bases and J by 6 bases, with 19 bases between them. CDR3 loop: CAWSHIASGGDGYTF. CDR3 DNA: TGTGCCTGGAGTCACATCGCCTCGGGGGGTGATGGCTACACCTTC.

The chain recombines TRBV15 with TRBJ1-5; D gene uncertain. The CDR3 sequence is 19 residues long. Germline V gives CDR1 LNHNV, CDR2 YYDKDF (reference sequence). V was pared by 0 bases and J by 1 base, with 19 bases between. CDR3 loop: CATSRDSVIIGPSNQPQHF. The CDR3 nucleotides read TGTGCCACCAGCAGAGATTCCGTTATAATTGGACCGAGCAATCAGCCCCAGCATTTT.

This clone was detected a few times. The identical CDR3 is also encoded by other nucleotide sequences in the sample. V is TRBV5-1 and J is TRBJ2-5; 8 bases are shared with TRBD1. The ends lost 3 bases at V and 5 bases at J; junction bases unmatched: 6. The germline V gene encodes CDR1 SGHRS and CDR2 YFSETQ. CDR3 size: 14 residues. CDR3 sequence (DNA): TGCGCCAGCAGCTCTGGACAGGGTAGGGAGACCCAGTACTTC. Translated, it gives CASSSGQGRETQYF. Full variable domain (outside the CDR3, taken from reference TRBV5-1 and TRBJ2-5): KAGVTQTPRYLIKTRGQQVTLSCSPISGHRSVSWYQQTPGQGLQFLFEYFSETQRNKGNFPGRFSGRQFSNSRSEMNVSTLELGDSALYLCASSSGQGRETQYFGPGTRLLVL.

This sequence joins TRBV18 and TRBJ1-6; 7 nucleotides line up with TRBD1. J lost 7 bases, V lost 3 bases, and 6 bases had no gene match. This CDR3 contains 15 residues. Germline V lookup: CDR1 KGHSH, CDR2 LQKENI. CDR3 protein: CASSPKTGSNSPLHF. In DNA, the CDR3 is TGTGCCAGCTCACCGAAGACAGGGTCAAATTCACCCCTCCACTTT. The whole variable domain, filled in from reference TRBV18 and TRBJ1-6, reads NAGVMQNPRHLVRRRGQEARLRCSPMKGHSHVYWYRQLPEEGLKFMVYLQKENIIDESGMPKERFSAEFPKEGPSILRIQQVVRGDSAAYFCASSPKTGSNSPLHFGNGTRLTVT.

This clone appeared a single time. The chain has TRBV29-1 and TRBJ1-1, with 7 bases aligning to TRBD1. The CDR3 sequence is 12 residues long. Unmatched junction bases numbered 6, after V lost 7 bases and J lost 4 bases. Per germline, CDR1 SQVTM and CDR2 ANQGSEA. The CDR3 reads CSGVDRPTEAFF. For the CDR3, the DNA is TGCAGCGGCGTGGACAGGCCCACTGAAGCTTTCTTT.

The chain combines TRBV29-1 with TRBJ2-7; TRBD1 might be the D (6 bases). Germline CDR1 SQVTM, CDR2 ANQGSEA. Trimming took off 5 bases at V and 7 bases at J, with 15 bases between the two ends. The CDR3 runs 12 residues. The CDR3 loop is CSVKVAGVEQYF. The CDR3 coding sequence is TGCAGCGTTAAGGTAGCAGGGGTAGAGCAGTACTTC.